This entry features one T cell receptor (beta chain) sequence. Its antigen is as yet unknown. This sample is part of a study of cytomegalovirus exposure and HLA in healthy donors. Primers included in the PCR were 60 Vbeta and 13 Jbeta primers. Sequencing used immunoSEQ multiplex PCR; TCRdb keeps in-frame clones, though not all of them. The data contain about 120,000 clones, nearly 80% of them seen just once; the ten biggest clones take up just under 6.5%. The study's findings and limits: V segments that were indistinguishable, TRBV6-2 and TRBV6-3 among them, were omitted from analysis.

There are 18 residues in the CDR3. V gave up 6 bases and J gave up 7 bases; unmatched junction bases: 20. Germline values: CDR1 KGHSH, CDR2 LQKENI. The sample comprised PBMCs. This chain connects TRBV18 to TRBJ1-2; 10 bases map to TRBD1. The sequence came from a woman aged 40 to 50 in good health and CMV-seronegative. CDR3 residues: CASSDGRQGAGATSGYTF. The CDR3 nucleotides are TGTGCCAGCTCGGACGGGCGACAGGGGGCAGGAGCGACGTCTGGCTACACCTTC.